This TCR beta chain was found in a study of beta chain features in type 1 diabetes. Study-wide points: Patients' naive, central memory and Treg TCRB repertoires seemed closer to one another than those of healthy donors. The analysis here could not establish whether HLA type shapes TCRB rearrangement. In every one of the four CD4+ subsets, TCRB CDR3s were moderately but significantly shorter in Type 1 diabetes patients.

The germline CDR1 and CDR2 sequences are MNHNS and SASEGT. CDR3 length: 15 residues. The junction had 7 bases not matched to a gene; V was cut back by 6 bases and J by 5 bases. About this clone itself: Its target is not known.

The sequenced template was cDNA made from the entire isolated RNA. The protocol was immunoSEQ multiplex PCR, while the TCRdb copy is restricted to in-frame clones and leaves out a portion. The sample has about 160,000 clones, roughly 9% seen once. This chain connects TRBV6-1 to TRBJ2-3, with 11 bases that match TRBD1. The sample consisted of central memory CD4+ T cells from blood. The sequence was collected from a woman in her twenties or thirties with type 1 diabetes. The chain's CDR3 is CASSYPGTGGDTQYF. The CDR3, as DNA: TGTGCCAGCAGCTATCCCGGGACAGGGGGAGATACGCAGTATTTT.